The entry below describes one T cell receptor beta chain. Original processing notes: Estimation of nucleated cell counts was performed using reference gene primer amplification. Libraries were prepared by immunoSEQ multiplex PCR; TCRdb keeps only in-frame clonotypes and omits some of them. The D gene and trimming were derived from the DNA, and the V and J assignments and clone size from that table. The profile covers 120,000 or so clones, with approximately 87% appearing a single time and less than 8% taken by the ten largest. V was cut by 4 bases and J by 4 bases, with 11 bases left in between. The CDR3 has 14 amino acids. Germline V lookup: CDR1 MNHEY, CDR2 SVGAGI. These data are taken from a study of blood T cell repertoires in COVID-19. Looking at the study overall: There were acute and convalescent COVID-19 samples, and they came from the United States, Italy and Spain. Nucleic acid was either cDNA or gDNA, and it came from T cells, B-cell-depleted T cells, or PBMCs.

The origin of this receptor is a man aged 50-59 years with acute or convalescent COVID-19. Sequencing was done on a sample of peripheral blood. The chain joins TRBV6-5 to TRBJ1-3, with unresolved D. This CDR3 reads CASSSRGKGNTIYF. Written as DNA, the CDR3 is TGTGCCAGCAGTTCGCGGGGAAAGGGAAACACCATATATTTT.